The sequence of this T cell receptor beta chain was determined in a study of T cell clonality in common variable immunodeficiency (dated by TCRdb to the mid-2010s). CVID samples and control samples contributed equivalent amounts of genomic DNA as sequencing input. For every sample, a 60 bp segment covering the rearranged TCRbeta CDR3 region was amplified and then sequenced. The immunoSEQ assay, a bias-corrected multiplex PCR combined with high-throughput sequencing, was used for TCRbeta amplification. The authors processed their data as follows. Every unique nucleotide sequence counted as a clone and was annotated with V, D and J genes, copy number and frequency. Sequences were labeled productive if in frame, and non-productive if out of frame or containing stop codons. As previously described, Shannon's entropy was used to calculate clonality. The predicted amino acid sequences of productive clones were used to derive the mean CDR3 Kyte-Doolittle hydropathy. The R hclust function was used to hierarchically cluster scaled V gene usage with Manhattan distance and complete linkage. Sharing of clones by CDR3 amino acid sequence was evaluated through resampling of 12 repertoires per group over 100 rounds. The repertoires were searched for about 70 published EBV-specific and around 240 published CMV-specific TCRbeta sequences. After two CVID samples that produced fewer than 10,000 sequences were dropped from the analysis, 42 CVID repertoires remained. TCRdb mirrors the immuneACCESS table, restricted to in-frame sequences. Some clones are absent from its copies; in checked studies, under half trace to an unresolved V gene, and the reason for the others is unknown. The V and J calls and clone size were taken over from that table, and D and trimming were inferred from the DNA. Here the sample lists approximately 50,000 clones, none seen once only. The leading ten clones occupy approximately 2.2% of the sample.

The full study reports these points: Correlations of repertoire features with clinical complications were constrained by heterogeneity among patients within the CVID cohort. Despite equal DNA input, controls averaged around 87,000 unique sequences per sample versus roughly 30,000 in CVID samples. CVID TCRbeta sequences reportedly showed fewer deletions and N-nucleotide insertions and lacked highly modified clones with 13 or more V deletions. CVID subjects shared fewer TCRbeta clones with each other than healthy controls did (p < 0.0001). According to the authors, figuring out what caused the increased clonality in CVID would require sequencing the repertoires of T cell subpopulations. Compared with healthy controls, CVID subjects showed increased TCRbeta clonality (t-test p = 0.018), a feature most characteristic of about a third of subjects.

This clone was recorded a few times. Its antigen is currently not known. With the read ending 3 residues before the CDR3 end, the germline J gene is used to fill in that end. Most of the CVID patients and most of the healthy controls were of Caucasian heritage. From each donor, about 4.5 to 9 ml of heparinized peripheral whole blood was collected. Genomic DNA from adults with common variable immune deficiency (CVID) and from healthy adult controls was used to sequence TCRbeta CDR3 repertoires. There were around 22 healthy adult volunteers in the control group (12 female and around ten male), ranging in age from about 23 to 66 years, with a mean age of around 33. Diluted blood was subjected to density centrifugation over Hypaque 1077 or Ficoll-Paque for isolation of peripheral blood mononuclear cells. Unsorted mononuclear cells served as the source of genomic DNA, which was extracted either by Qiagen column purification or by a centrifugation-based method.

The germline V gene (reference sequence) sets CDR1 to GTSNPN and CDR2 to SVGIG. Including the terminal cysteine and phenylalanine, the CDR3 comprises 13 residues. Sequencing covers 30 bases of the CDR3, shown here with the frame starting at base 1. From V the trimming removes 4 bases and from J it removes 2 bases, while the gene matches leave 4 bases of the junction unaccounted for. The specimen sequenced was peripheral blood mononuclear cells. The origin of this receptor is a person aged 18 to 75 in good health. The chain is assembled from TRBV30 and TRBJ2-7, with 8 bases aligning to TRBD1. The CDR3 in this case is CAWTGQGAYEQYF. CDR3 DNA, as far as it was read: TGTGCCTGGACCGGACAGGGCGCCTACGAG.